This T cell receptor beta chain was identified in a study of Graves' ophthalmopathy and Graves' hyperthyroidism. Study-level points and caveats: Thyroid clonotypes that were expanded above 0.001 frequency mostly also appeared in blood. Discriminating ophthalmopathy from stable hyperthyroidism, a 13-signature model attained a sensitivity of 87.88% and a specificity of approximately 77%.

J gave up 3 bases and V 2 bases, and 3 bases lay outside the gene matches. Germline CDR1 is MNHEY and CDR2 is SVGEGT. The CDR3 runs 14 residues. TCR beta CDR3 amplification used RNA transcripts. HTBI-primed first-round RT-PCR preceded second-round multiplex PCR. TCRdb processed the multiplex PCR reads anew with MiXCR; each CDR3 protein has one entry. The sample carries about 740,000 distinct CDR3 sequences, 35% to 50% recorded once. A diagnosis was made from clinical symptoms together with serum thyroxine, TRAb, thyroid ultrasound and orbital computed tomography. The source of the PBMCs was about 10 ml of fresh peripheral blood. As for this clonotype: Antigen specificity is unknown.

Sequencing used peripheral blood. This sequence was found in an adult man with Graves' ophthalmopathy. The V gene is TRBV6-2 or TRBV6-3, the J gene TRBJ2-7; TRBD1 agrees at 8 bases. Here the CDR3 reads CASSYPQGVYEQYF. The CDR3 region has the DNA TGTGCCAGCAGTTACCCACAGGGGGTCTACGAGCAGTACTTC.